This TCR beta chain was sequenced for a study of blood T cell repertoires in COVID-19. Study summary: The samples span acute and convalescent COVID-19 from the United States, Italy and Spain. T cells, B-cell-depleted T cells, or PBMCs supplied cDNA or gDNA.

V was pared by 5 bases and J by 8 bases, with 9 bases of the junction left unmatched. The CDR3 contains 14 residues. Germline V CDR1 and CDR2: SGHAT, FQNNGV. This clone appeared a few times. Per the authors' pipeline: Cell counts per sample came from amplifying reference gene primers. Profiling relied on immunoSEQ multiplex PCR, and the TCRdb table lists in-frame clones only, not all of them. V and J calls and clone size are as listed in that table; D and trimming were resolved from the DNA. The sample yields roughly 230,000 clones, about 85% seen once. The chain joins TRBV11-2 to TRBJ2-1, with 7 bases lining up with TRBD1. The receptor comes from a man aged 40-55 years with acute or convalescent COVID-19. The material sequenced was peripheral blood. The CDR3 sequence: CASSRTTGSDEQFF. The CDR3 DNA is TGTGCCAGCAGCCGGACGACAGGGAGTGATGAGCAGTTCTTC.